This T cell receptor (beta chain) was sequenced during a study of T cell changes during pregnancy in multiple sclerosis. Produced via immunoSEQ multiplex PCR; TCRdb's table is partial and in-frame only. The sample lists about 32,000 clones, 91% seen once, with 3% to 4% in the top ten. Trimming at V came to 3 bases and at J to 7 bases, leaving 4 bases not matched to a gene. The CDR3 covers 13 residues. The V gene's germline CDR1 is LNHDA and CDR2 SQIVND (reference sequence). V and J are TRBV19 and TRBJ1-1, with 8 bases identical to TRBD1. The TCR originated in a female donor in good health, enrolled as a control in a pregnancy study. Sequencing was performed on CD8+ T cells from peripheral blood mononuclear cells, taken in the second trimester of pregnancy. CDR3 residues: CASSIEGQVEAFF. Here the CDR3 DNA reads TGTGCCAGTAGTATCGAGGGACAGGTTGAAGCTTTCTTT.